The 3 T cell receptor beta chains presented below share a single source sample, sequenced in a study of T cell repertoires in cytomegalovirus infection. These TCRs' antigens remain unknown. Each CDR3 protein gets one entry after TCRdb re-called the reads with MiXCR. The data contain 70,000 to 85,000 distinct CDR3 sequences, approximately 39% of them singletons. This specimen consisted of CD8+ T cells from cultured PBMCs, obtained from culture after CMV antigen stimulation. These receptors all come from a human donor in good health (CMV status not recorded). Some clones in this sample may be carry-over from other donors' samples.

CDR3 region: CSARDDRETQVGELFF. The CDR3 coding sequence is TGCAGTGCTAGAGATGATAGAGAGACACAGGTCGGGGAGCTGTTTTTT. The rearrangement links TRBV20-1 to TRBJ2-2; the D gene is possibly TRBD1 (5 bases). V was clipped by 0 bases and J by 7 bases, with 18 bases between them. Per germline, CDR1 DFQATT and CDR2 SNEGSKA (reference sequence). CDR3 length: 16 amino acids.

A few counts support this clonotype. The V and J genes are TRBV7-3 and TRBJ2-2, with D perhaps TRBD2 (5 bases). Looked up from germline, CDR1 is SGHTA and CDR2 is FQGTGA. CDR3 length: 12 residues. V lost 8 bases, J lost 7 bases, and 11 bases lay in between. CDR3 protein: CASGAAGGELFF. The DNA for the CDR3 is TGTGCCAGCGGCGCCGCGGGCGGGGAGCTGTTTTTT.

This clonotype was picked up a small number of times. J is TRBJ2-1 and V is TRBV7-3; 10 positions agree with TRBD2. The CDR3 is 16 residues long. CDR1 and CDR2 (germline): SGHTA, FQGTGA. V was clipped by 5 bases and J by 8 bases; unmatched bases: 12. The CDR3 reads CASSLTKRGGIDEQFF. As DNA, the CDR3 is TGTGCCAGCAGCCTCACTAAGCGGGGGGGCATCGATGAGCAGTTCTTC.